These 9 T cell receptor beta chains were all obtained from the same sample, sequenced in a study of a mutant IDH1 vaccine in newly diagnosed glioma (dated by TCRdb to the early 2020s). Sample time point, as interpreted from the label and publication: baseline, week 1 (first vaccination visit). The treatment or condition label, read with the paper, signifies: pre-vaccination baseline after standard-of-care therapy. The method was the immunoSEQ multiplex PCR assay. The table comes from immuneACCESS by way of TCRdb, which keeps in-frame sequences with V and J called. Part of the clones is missing from these tables; in studies checked, under half for an unresolved V gene and the rest for unknown reasons. Across this sample there are approximately 54,000 clones, with approximately 80% seen only once. The top ten clonotypes cover under 20% of the sample. The sequencing used PBMCs, collected from a glioma patient treated with radiotherapy, temozolomide or both. Every receptor here comes from a man between 18 and 29 years old with glioma.

The genes are TRBV7-9 and TRBJ1-2; 7 nucleotides match TRBD1. CDR3 length: 12 amino acids. The germline V gene encodes CDR1 SEHNR and CDR2 FQNEAQ (reference sequence). Trimming took 5 bases from V and 8 from J; bases not matched to a gene: 5. CDR3 residues: CASSPGQSGYTF. The CDR3 DNA reads TGTGCCAGCAGCCCGGGACAGTCCGGCTACACCTTC.

As regards this clone: At one end, the junction sequence differs from germline, possibly due to a read error. The chain combines TRBV10-3 with TRBJ1-2; maybe TRBD1 (5 bases). Germline V gene data show CDR1 as ENHRY and CDR2 as SYGVKD. The CDR3 totals 9 residues. The CDR3, as DNA: TGTGCCATCGGGGCAGACCTTGCCTTC. Residues: CAIGADLAF.

This rearrangement joins TRBV29-1 to TRBJ1-1, with 7 bases aligning to TRBD1. The CDR3 length is 14 residues. Germline loops: CDR1 SQVTM, CDR2 ANQGSEA. The J segment lost 0 bases and the V segment lost 7 bases, leaving 8 bases of the junction unmatched. CDR3 coding DNA: TGCAGCGCCTACGGGACAGTTATGAACACTGAAGCTTTCTTT. It specifies CSAYGTVMNTEAFF. Full variable domain (remainder filled in from reference TRBV29-1 and TRBJ1-1): SAVISQKPSRDICQRGTSLTIQCQVDSQVTMMFWYRQQPGQSLTLIATANQGSEATYESGFVIDKFPISRPNLTFSTLTVSNMSPEDSSIYLCSAYGTVMNTEAFFGQGTRLTVV.

The chain carries TRBV6-1 and TRBJ1-2, with TRBD1 as a possible D gene (6 bases). Germline CDR1 is MNHNS and CDR2 is SASEGT. The CDR3 extends over 14 amino acids. V gave up 4 bases and J gave up 4 bases, with 13 bases separating them. The CDR3 DNA follows: TGTGCCAGCAGTGTGGGGGCCCTTCCCTATGGCTACACCTTC. Translation gives CASSVGALPYGYTF.

The CDR3 spells CASSLGLQETQYF. CDR3 sequence (DNA): TGTGCCAGCTCACTGGGGCTCCAAGAGACCCAGTACTTC. The rearrangement joins TRBV18 to TRBJ2-5; a possible D gene is TRBD1 (5 bases). V was trimmed by 4 bases and J by 1 base, leaving 7 bases between them. CDR3 size: 13 residues. Germline V gene data show CDR1 as KGHSH and CDR2 as LQKENI.

The chain couples TRBV13 to TRBJ2-7, with 8 bases identical to TRBD1. V was pared by 1 base and J by 0 bases, with 2 bases of the junction left unmatched. The CDR3 spans 15 residues. The germline gives CDR1 PRHDT, CDR2 FYEKMQ (reference sequence). For the CDR3, the DNA is TGTGCCAGCAGCTTAGCAGGGGGCCTCTCCTACGAGCAGTACTTC. This encodes CASSLAGGLSYEQYF.

This clone was counted a single time. This rearrangement joins TRBV29-1 to TRBJ2-7; tentatively, D is TRBD1 or TRBD2 (5 bases each). This CDR3 comprises 16 residues. Germline-derived CDR1 and CDR2 are SQVTM and ANQGSEA. Trimming stripped 7 bases from V and 0 bases from J, with 22 bases between. The CDR3 protein is CSASGPSGRYSYEQYF. CDR3 sequence (DNA): TGCAGCGCGTCGGGGCCCTCTGGCAGATACTCCTACGAGCAGTACTTC.

The rearrangement links TRBV12-5 to TRBJ2-7; 9 bases fit TRBD1. CDR3 length: 15 residues. CDR1 LGHNT and CDR2 FRNRAP come from the germline V gene. V trimming: 3 bases; J trimming: 2 bases; junction bases outside the gene matches: 5. For the CDR3, the DNA is TGTGCTAGTGGTTTCACAGGGGGCGCAACCTACGAGCAGTACTTC. The encoded protein is CASGFTGGATYEQYF.

This chain joins TRBV4-2 and TRBJ2-5; TRBD1 matches at 7 bases. The J segment lost 0 bases and the V segment lost 3 bases, leaving 10 bases of the junction unmatched. Germline-derived CDR1 and CDR2 are LGHNA and YNFKEQ. This CDR3 comprises 17 residues. CDR3 sequence reads: CASSQPRGTVYQETQYF. The CDR3 bases are TGTGCCAGCAGCCAGCCAAGGGGGACAGTTTACCAAGAGACCCAGTACTTC.